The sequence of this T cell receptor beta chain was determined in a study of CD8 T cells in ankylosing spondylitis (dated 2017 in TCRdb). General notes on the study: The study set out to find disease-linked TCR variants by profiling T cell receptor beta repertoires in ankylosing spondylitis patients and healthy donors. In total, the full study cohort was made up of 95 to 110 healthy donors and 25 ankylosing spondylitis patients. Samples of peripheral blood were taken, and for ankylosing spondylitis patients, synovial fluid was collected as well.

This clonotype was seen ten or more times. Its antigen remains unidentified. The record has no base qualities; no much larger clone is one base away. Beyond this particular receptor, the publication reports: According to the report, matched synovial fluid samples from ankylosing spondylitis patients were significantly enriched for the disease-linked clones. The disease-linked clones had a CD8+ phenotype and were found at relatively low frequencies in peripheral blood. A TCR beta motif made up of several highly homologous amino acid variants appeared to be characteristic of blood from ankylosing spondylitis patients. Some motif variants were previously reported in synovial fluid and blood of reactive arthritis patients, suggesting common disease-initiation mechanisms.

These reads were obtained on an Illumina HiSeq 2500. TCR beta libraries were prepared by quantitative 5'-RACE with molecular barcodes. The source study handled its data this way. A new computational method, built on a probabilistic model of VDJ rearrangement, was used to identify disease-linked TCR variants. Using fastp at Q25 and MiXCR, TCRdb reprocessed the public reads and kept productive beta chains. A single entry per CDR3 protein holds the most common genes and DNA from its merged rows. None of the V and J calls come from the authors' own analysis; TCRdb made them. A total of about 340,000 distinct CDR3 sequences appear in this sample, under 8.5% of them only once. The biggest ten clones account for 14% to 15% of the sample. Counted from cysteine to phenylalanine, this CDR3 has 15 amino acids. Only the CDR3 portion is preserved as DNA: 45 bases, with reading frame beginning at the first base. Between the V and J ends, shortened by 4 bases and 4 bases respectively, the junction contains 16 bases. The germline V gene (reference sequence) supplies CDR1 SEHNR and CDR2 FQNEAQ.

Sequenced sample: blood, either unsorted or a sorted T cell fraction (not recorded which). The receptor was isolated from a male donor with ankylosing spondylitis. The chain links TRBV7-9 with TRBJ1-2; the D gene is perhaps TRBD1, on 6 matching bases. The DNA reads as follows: TGTGCCAGCAGCTCCCCCCCGGGGGGCGGCTATGGCTACACCTTC. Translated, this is CASSSPPGGGYGYTF.